The 22 T cell receptor beta chains below all came from one sample that was sequenced in a study of shared clonotypes between healthy human individuals. TCRdb's table, derived via immunoSEQ multiplex PCR, lists solely in-frame clones and lacks some. Here the sample spans more than 1 million clones, 75% to 85% being singletons. What was sequenced was memory CD4+ T cells from PBMCs. The subset was: CD45RA-negative fraction. These receptors all stem from a young man in good health. Some clones in this sample may be carry-over from other donors' samples.

Remarks on this clone: Germline and junction disagree at one end, which may indicate a read error. The chain uses TRBV18 and TRBJ2-1; TRBD2 aligns across 14 bases. Germline-derived CDR1 and CDR2 are KGHSH and LQKENI. There are 18 residues in the CDR3. CDR3 sequence: CASSAPGLAGVVVNEQFF. The CDR3 DNA reads as TGTGCCAGCTCAGCACCGGGACTAGCGGGAGTGGTGGTGAATGAGCAGTTCTTC.

Only a few counts were recorded for this clone. V usage is TRBV6-1 and J usage is TRBJ2-3, with TRBD1 identical over 11 bases. Germline-derived CDR1 and CDR2 are MNHNS and SASEGT. Trimming removed 8 bases from V and 3 bases from J; junction bases left unmatched: 4. The CDR3 consists of 14 residues. CDR3 protein: CASARDRGTDTQYF. The CDR3 region has the DNA TGTGCCAGCGCTAGGGACAGGGGGACAGATACGCAGTATTTT.

The V and J genes are TRBV29-1 and TRBJ1-1; D not resolved. Trimming removed 5 bases at V and 7 bases at J, with 11 bases between. Germline V gene data show CDR1 as SQVTM and CDR2 as ANQGSEA. The CDR3 has 11 amino acids. CDR3: CSVFARVEAFF. The DNA for the CDR3 is TGCAGCGTTTTTGCTCGGGTTGAAGCTTTCTTT.

A remark on this clone: Other DNA sequences from this sample encode an identical CDR3 as well. V and J are TRBV7-2 and TRBJ2-3; no reliable D call. The V end lost 0 bases, the J end lost 0 bases, and 7 bases lay between the germline ends. CDR1 and CDR2 (germline): SGHTA, FQGNSA. The CDR3 contains 15 residues. The CDR3 sequence is CASSLAPGSTDTQYF. The CDR3 DNA reads TGTGCCAGCAGCTTAGCCCCAGGTAGCACAGATACGCAGTATTTT.

CDR3: CASSPGDWAATGGQYF. The DNA of the CDR3 is TGTGCCAGCAGCCCGGGGGATTGGGCGGCGACAGGGGGCCAGTACTTC. The V gene is TRBV27, the J gene TRBJ2-5, with 9 positions matching TRBD1. The germline V gene encodes CDR1 MNHEY and CDR2 SMNVEV (reference sequence). The ends lost 6 bases at V and 10 bases at J; junction bases unmatched: 18. This CDR3 is built from 16 residues.

This chain connects TRBV7-2 to TRBJ2-1, with D maybe TRBD2 (6 bases). V lost 8 bases and J 0 bases, leaving 11 bases between the germline ends. The CDR3 has 14 amino acids. CDR1 and CDR2 from the germline V gene are SGHTA and FQGNSA. CDR3 bases: TGTGCCAGCCTCGGAGGGAGCTCCTACAATGAGCAGTTCTTC. It translates to CASLGGSSYNEQFF.

The rearrangement joins TRBV6-4 to TRBJ2-7; 12 nucleotides match TRBD2. Germline CDR1 MRHNA, CDR2 SNTAGT. This CDR3 is 13 amino acids long. J was trimmed by 4 bases and V by 8 bases; bases with no gene match: 3. The CDR3 here is CASRTSGKYEQYF. The CDR3 region has the DNA TGTGCCAGCCGGACTAGCGGGAAGTACGAGCAGTACTTC.

The V call is TRBV7-2, the J call TRBJ2-1; D remains ambiguous. Trimming removed 5 bases at V and 4 bases at J, with 12 bases between. The CDR3 runs 14 residues. In germline, CDR1 is SGHTA, CDR2 FQGNSA. CDR3 DNA: TGTGCCAGCAGCGCGGAAGGGTGGTACAATGAGCAGTTCTTC. This translates into CASSAEGWYNEQFF.

The J gene is TRBJ2-7, the V gene TRBV5-1; D gene unclear. Germline CDR1 and CDR2: SGHRS and YFSETQ. V lost 3 bases and J 0 bases, leaving 7 bases between the germline ends. The CDR3 sequence is 13 residues long. The CDR3 DNA reads TGCGCCAGCAGCTGGGATTCCTCCTACGAGCAGTACTTC. Protein product: CASSWDSSYEQYF. Looking up the rest from reference TRBV5-1 and TRBJ2-7 gives the full variable domain: KAGVTQTPRYLIKTRGQQVTLSCSPISGHRSVSWYQQTPGQGLQFLFEYFSETQRNKGNFPGRFSGRQFSNSRSEMNVSTLELGDSALYLCASSWDSSYEQYFGPGTRLTVT.

This clone was counted between two and nine times. This sequence joins TRBV6-5 and TRBJ1-5; the D is unclear. V lost 4 bases to trimming and J lost 1 base, with 11 bases between them. The germline CDR1 and CDR2 sequences are MNHEY and SVGAGI. The CDR3 length is 15 residues. CDR3 residues: CASSSPMDSNQPQHF. For the CDR3, the DNA is TGTGCCAGCAGTTCCCCAATGGACAGCAATCAGCCCCAGCATTTT.

This clone was picked up many times. The rearrangement joins TRBV27 to TRBJ2-1; 10 nucleotides match TRBD2. The CDR3 spans 15 residues. Germline-derived CDR1 and CDR2 are MNHEY and SMNVEV (reference sequence). The V and J ends lost 6 bases and 7 bases, in that order; junction bases with no gene match: 9. The CDR3 DNA sequence: TGTGCCAGCAGAGTTCCTAGCGGGAGTATAAATGAGCAGTTCTTC. Its protein is CASRVPSGSINEQFF.

As concerns this clone: Other DNA sequences in the sample encode the same CDR3. The rearrangement uses TRBV6-1 and TRBJ2-7; D possibly matches TRBD1 or TRBD2 (5 bases each). CDR3 length: 13 residues. The germline V and J ends were trimmed by 3 bases and 1 base, with 7 bases remaining between them. Germline values: CDR1 MNHNS, CDR2 SASEGT. The CDR3, as DNA: TGTGCCAGCAGTGAGGGACCGTCCTACGAGCAGTACTTC. Its translation: CASSEGPSYEQYF.

This sequence joins TRBV9 and TRBJ1-3; no definite D call. Trimming stripped 7 bases from V and 3 bases from J, with 11 bases between. The germline CDR1 and CDR2 sequences are SGDLS and YYNGEE. The CDR3 length is 13 residues. The CDR3 DNA follows: TGTGCCAGCCAAAAGACCGTTGGAAACACCATATATTTT. Translation: CASQKTVGNTIYF.

This clone has more than one count but fewer than ten. The CDR3 sequence: CASSPGTPARAFF. In nucleotides, the CDR3 is TGTGCCAGCTCACCAGGGACCCCCGCGAGAGCTTTCTTT. The chain links TRBV18 to TRBJ1-1; possible D gene TRBD1, 5 bases. V gave up 2 bases and J gave up 10 bases, with 14 bases separating them. From germline, CDR1 is KGHSH and CDR2 LQKENI. The CDR3 runs 13 residues.

The rearrangement joins TRBV10-3 to TRBJ2-7; 7 nucleotides align to TRBD2. Germline V gene data show CDR1 as ENHRY and CDR2 as SYGVKD. The CDR3 loop spans 14 amino acids. V lost 6 bases, J lost 5 bases, and 10 bases stayed unmatched. CDR3 sequence (DNA): TGTGCCATCAGGGAGCCGGGAGGCCGGAACGAGCAGTACTTC. Translating gives CAIREPGGRNEQYF.

The chain recombines TRBV7-8 with TRBJ2-1, with a weak D call TRBD2 (6 bases). In germline, CDR1 is SGHVS, CDR2 FQNEAQ. The length of the CDR3 is 15 residues. V lost 4 bases to trimming and J lost 8 bases, with 18 bases between them. CDR3 coding DNA: TGTGCCAGCAGCTCACAGACCTTATCGGGGGATGAGCAGTTCTTC. It yields the protein CASSSQTLSGDEQFF.

This clone was seen just once. This chain connects TRBV7-9 to TRBJ2-7; TRBD1 aligns across 7 bases. Looked up from germline, CDR1 is SEHNR and CDR2 is FQNEAQ (reference sequence). This CDR3 has 14 residues. V lost 1 base to trimming and J lost 5 bases; unmatched junction nucleotides: 5. This CDR3 is CASSLGQGWDEQYF. The CDR3 region has the DNA TGTGCCAGCAGCTTAGGACAGGGTTGGGACGAGCAGTACTTC.

The CDR3 loop reads CASRGGWANTIYF. The CDR3 bases are TGTGCCAGTAGGGGGGGCTGGGCGAACACCATATATTTT. J is TRBJ1-3 and V is TRBV6-5; a possible D gene is TRBD1 (6 bases). This CDR3 contains 13 residues. The germline V gene encodes CDR1 MNHEY and CDR2 SVGAGI. Trimming left V 9 bases short and J 7 bases short, with 16 bases between.

This chain joins TRBV5-1 and TRBJ2-2, with 13 bases aligning to TRBD2. The V segment lost 7 bases and the J segment 8 bases; nucleotides outside the gene matches: 11. Germline V gene data show CDR1 as SGHRS and CDR2 as YFSETQ. The CDR3 runs 16 residues. The CDR3 reads CASLKGLAGVAGELFF. CDR3 DNA sequence: TGCGCCAGCCTGAAAGGACTAGCGGGAGTCGCTGGGGAGCTGTTTTTT.

This clone was seen a handful of times. The chain recombines TRBV13 with TRBJ2-3; D is perhaps TRBD1 (6 bases). Per germline, CDR1 PRHDT and CDR2 FYEKMQ (reference sequence). This CDR3 spans 14 amino acids. Trimming stripped 4 bases from V and 6 bases from J, with 14 bases between. In nucleotides, the CDR3 is TGTGCCAGCAGCTCCTCAGGGGCTTCCGATACGCAGTATTTT. It translates to CASSSSGASDTQYF.

This chain uses TRBV7-9 with TRBJ1-2; no clear D gene. The length of the CDR3 is 16 residues. The ends were cut back, 5 bases at V and 6 bases at J, with 22 bases in the middle. Germline V gene lookup returns CDR1 SEHNR and CDR2 FQNEAQ (reference sequence). CDR3 nucleotides: TGTGCCAGCAGCCGACCCCTGGAGGGAAATTCGGATGGCTACACCTTC. It yields the protein CASSRPLEGNSDGYTF.

This chain links TRBV9 with TRBJ1-1, with no clear D. Germline V gene sequence: CDR1 SGDLS, CDR2 YYNGEE. Trimming removed 6 bases at V and 11 bases at J, with 14 bases between. The CDR3 has 11 amino acids. In DNA, the CDR3 is TGTGCCAGCAAGGGAGAGTTGGGGGCTTTCTTT. This codes for CASKGELGAFF.